This T cell receptor beta chain stems from a study of monozygotic twins with inflammatory bowel disease. TCRdb reprocessed the 5' RACE reads; each CDR3 protein has one entry and no DNA is given. This listing includes hundreds of thousands of distinct CDR3 sequences. The germline CDR1 and CDR2 sequences are SGHRS and YFSETQ. The CDR3 sequence is 16 residues long. This rearrangement joins TRBV5-1 to TRBJ2-3; TCRdb outputs TRBD2, but without DNA this stays unchecked. This clonotype was obtained from a human donor with ulcerative colitis or Crohn's disease, or a healthy co-twin of an affected twin (not recorded which). Sequenced material: blood. The CDR3 spells CASSLARRGGLDTQYF. The full variable domain, completed using reference TRBV5-1 and TRBJ2-3, is KAGVTQTPRYLIKTRGQQVTLSCSPISGHRSVSWYQQTPGQGLQFLFEYFSETQRNKGNFPGRFSGRQFSNSRSEMNVSTLELGDSALYLCASSLARRGGLDTQYFGPGTRLTVL.